This is a list of T cell receptor delta chains from one sample in a study of Vδ1+ human thymocytes. TCRdb reran clone calling via CATT on the multiplex PCR reads. This sample yields 50,000 to 75,000 delta-chain clones, of which about 16% are seen a single time; approximately 0.4% belongs to the top ten. The sample taken for sequencing was Vdelta1+ gamma-delta thymocytes from the thymus. The receptors shown here come from a girl under three years old who had congenital heart surgery. Both conserved end residues are part of each CDR3. The D gene is left open where the match is weak. For some rows the clone size is stated as once, few or many, or as a class when expanded; others skip it.

TRDV3,TRDD3,-,TRDJ1,CAPGRRGIRTDKLIF,TGTGCCCCTGGACGCAGGGGGATAAGGACCGATAAACTCATCTTT
TRDV2,TRDD3,-,TRDJ1,CACDTSPGGWGSLLGTDKLIF,TGTGCCTGTGACACCTCCCCTGGGGGCTGGGGATCCCTACTCGGTACCGATAAACTCATCTTT
TRDV2,TRDD3,-,TRDJ2,CACDTEHFLRRRVGDTDLTAQLFF,TGTGCCTGTGACACCGAACACTTTCTACGACGAAGAGTGGGGGATACGGATTTGACAGCACAACTCTTCTTT
TRDV3,-,few,TRDJ1,CAPPSFPTWTGGQYTDKLIF,TGTGCCCCACCGAGCTTTCCTACTTGGACTGGGGGGCAGTACACCGATAAACTCATCTTT
TRDV1,-,few,TRDJ1,CALGDLLGGTTGDTDKLIF,TGTGCTCTTGGGGACCTCTTGGGGGGGACTACGGGAGACACCGATAAACTCATCTTT
TRDV1,TRDD3,-,TRDJ1,CALGELVLGDTTVYTDKLIF,TGTGCTCTTGGGGAACTTGTACTGGGGGATACTACGGTGTACACCGATAAACTCATCTTT
TRDV1,TRDD2,few,TRDJ1,CALGEPQAFLGALYTDKLIF,TGTGCTCTTGGGGAACCCCAAGCCTTCCTCGGAGCCCTGTACACCGATAAACTCATCTTT
TRDV1,TRDD3,-,TRDJ1,CALGEVPPFLLTGEGRLIF,TGTGCTCTTGGGGAAGTACCCCCTTTCCTTCTTACTGGGGAAGGAAGACTCATCTTT
TRDV3,-,-,TRDJ1,CACVEVVYLIF,TGTGCCTGCGTCGAGGTCGTATATCTCATCTTT
TRDV1,-,few,TRDJ1,CALGELCGLPELLGADTDKLIF,TGTGCTCTTGGGGAACTATGCGGCCTTCCTGAGCTTCTGGGGGCCGACACCGATAAACTCATCTTT
TRDV1,-,-,TRDJ1,CALGSLRGPFHADKLIF,TGTGCTCTTGGTTCCCTACGGGGACCTTTCCACGCCGATAAACTCATCTTT
TRAV29/DV5,TRDD3,medium-sized,TRDJ1,CAASAVGDRTDKLIF,TGTGCAGCAAGCGCGGTGGGGGATAGGACCGATAAACTCATCTTT
TRDV1,-,-,TRDJ1,CALGEPNHRSAKAYGRYWVPWGTDKLIF,TGTGCTCTTGGGGAACCAAATCATCGAAGCGCTAAGGCCTACGGGAGGTACTGGGTCCCGTGGGGGACCGATAAACTCATCTTT
TRDV1,TRDD3,-,TRDJ1,CALGELPRGAFLLGDTTLPYTDKLIF,TGTGCTCTTGGGGAACTCCCGCGGGGGGCTTTCCTACTGGGGGATACGACCCTACCGTACACCGATAAACTCATCTTT
TRDV1,-,few,TRDJ1,CALGELRNTDKLIF,TGTGCTCTTGGGGAACTTCGCAACACCGATAAACTCATCTTT
TRDV1,-,few,TRDJ1,CALGKPTGCDKLIF,TGTGCTCTTGGGAAACCCACGGGCTGCGATAAACTCATCTTT
TRDV2,TRDD3,many,TRDJ1,CACDTVVGDKSTDKLIF,TGTGCCTGTGACACGGTGGTGGGGGATAAGTCGACCGATAAACTCATCTTT
TRDV1,-,-,TRDJ1,CALGDPPKKLYTDKLIF,TGTGCTCTTGGGGACCCACCGAAAAAACTATACACCGATAAACTCATCTTT
TRDV1,TRDD3,-,TRDJ1,CALGELRPFPMFTGGSTDKLIF,TGTGCTCTTGGGGAACTACGGCCCTTTCCTATGTTTACTGGGGGATCCACCGATAAACTCATCTTT
TRDV1,TRDD2,-,TRDJ1,CALGEPGSYGGLPYTDKLIF,TGTGCTCTTGGGGAACCGGGTTCCTACGGGGGCCTGCCTTACACCGATAAACTCATCTTT
TRDV2,TRDD3,few,TRDJ1,CACVGEPAPGIAKRKLIF,TGTGCCTGTGTGGGGGAACCTGCGCCGGGGATCGCCAAGCGTAAACTCATCTTT
TRAV29/DV5,TRDD3,few,TRDJ1,CAASANSKNPKGRGLGGSYTDKLIF,TGTGCAGCAAGCGCGAACAGTAAGAATCCTAAGGGTAGGGGCCTGGGGGGCTCCTACACCGATAAACTCATCTTT
TRDV1,TRDD3,-,TRDJ1,CALGDPALDMYWGLHTDKLIF,TGTGCTCTTGGGGATCCGGCCCTCGACATGTACTGGGGACTCCACACCGATAAACTCATCTTT
TRDV1,TRDD3,-,TRDJ1,CALGELPVLQDLLGDIPDKLIF,TGTGCTCTTGGGGAACTTCCGGTCCTACAGGACTTACTGGGGGATATACCCGATAAACTCATCTTT
TRDV1,-,-,TRDJ1,CALGDLPFPRQGSSPYTDKLIF,TGTGCTCTTGGGGACCTCCCTTTCCCCAGACAGGGGTCATCCCCGTACACCGATAAACTCATCTTT
TRDV1,TRDD3,-,TRDJ1,CALGELGILGGYGDKLIF,TGTGCTCTTGGGGAACTAGGTATATTAGGGGGATACGGCGATAAACTCATCTTT
TRDV1,-,few,TRDJ1,CALGDPASLGADKLIF,TGTGCTCTTGGGGACCCGGCGTCTCTGGGCGCGGATAAACTCATCTTT
TRAV29/DV5,-,-,TRDJ1,CSVLLCSKRALGIRDKLIF,-
TRAV29/DV5,TRDD3,many,TRDJ1,CAAVDWGWGIRRTDKLIF,TGTGCAGCAGTGGACTGGGGTTGGGGGATACGCCGCACCGATAAACTCATCTTT
TRDV1,TRDD3,-,TRDJ1,CALGEPSYKVTGGYRPVTDKLIF,TGTGCTCTTGGGGAGCCTTCCTACAAAGTTACTGGGGGATACCGACCCGTCACCGATAAACTCATCTTT
TRDV1,TRDD2,-,TRDJ1,CALGGPSYRTPYTDKLIF,TGTGCTCTTGGGGGACCTTCCTACCGTACTCCGTACACCGATAAACTCATCTTT
TRDV1,TRDD3,-,TRDJ1,CALGLQLGDINKLIF,TGTGCTCTTGGCCTCCAGCTGGGGGATATTAATAAACTCATCTTT
TRDV2,TRDD3,-,TRDJ1,CACDERPILLGDNHTDKLIF,TGTGCCTGTGACGAACGGCCCATTTTACTGGGGGACAACCACACCGATAAACTCATCTTT
TRDV3,TRDD2,few,TRDJ1,CAFHNLPTLSDDKLIF,TGTGCCTTCCACAACCTTCCTACGTTATCTGACGATAAACTCATCTTT
TRDV1,TRDD3,once,TRDJ1,CALGESPVWGDWADKLIF,TGTGCTCTTGGGGAATCCCCTGTCTGGGGGGATTGGGCCGATAAACTCATCTTT
TRDV1,TRDD3,-,TRDJ1,CALGVFPRRDTSYTDKLIF,TGTGCTCTTGGGGTTTTTCCTCGGCGGGATACGTCCTACACCGATAAACTCATCTTT
TRDV1,-,-,TRDJ1,CALGARMGPIPGTDKLIF,TGTGCTCTTGGGGCACGGATGGGTCCCATCCCCGGGACCGATAAACTCATCTTT
TRDV1,-,few,TRDJ1,CALGESSNQDKLIF,TGTGCTCTTGGGGAATCCTCGAATCAGGATAAACTCATCTTT
TRDV1,TRDD3,-,TRDJ1,CALGEFPLRTGGSRKLIF,TGTGCTCTTGGGGAGTTCCCCCTGAGAACTGGGGGATCTCGTAAACTCATCTTT
TRDV1,TRDD3,-,TRDJ1,CALYTHLLGDTQGFDKLIF,TGTGCTCTTTACACGCACCTACTGGGGGATACGCAGGGATTCGATAAACTCATCTTT
TRDV1,-,few,TRDJ1,CALGEKPLYHLAYTDKLIF,TGTGCTCTTGGGGAAAAACCTCTTTACCATCTTGCCTACACCGATAAACTCATCTTT
TRDV1,TRDD3,-,TRDJ1,CALGEDLIPLSTGGYADQDKLIF,TGTGCTCTTGGGGAAGACTTAATTCCTTTAAGTACTGGGGGATACGCGGATCAGGATAAACTCATCTTT
TRDV1,TRDD3,-,TRDJ1,CALGENDKNGDTRPAADKLIF,TGTGCTCTTGGGGAAAACGACAAAAACGGGGATACGCGCCCCGCGGCCGATAAACTCATCTTT
TRDV1,TRDD2,-,TRDJ1,CALGDQPRPSYACGYDYADKLIF,TGTGCTCTTGGGGACCAACCCCGGCCTTCCTACGCCTGTGGGTATGACTACGCCGATAAACTCATCTTT
TRAV29/DV5,-,few,TRDJ1,CAASAFLSSGGGLNDKLIF,TGTGCAGCAAGCGCGTTCCTATCCTCTGGTGGGGGGCTCAACGATAAACTCATCTTT
TRDV1,TRDD3,-,TRDJ1,CALGEQSGGGYRYTDKLIF,TGTGCTCTTGGGGAACAAAGTGGTGGGGGATACAGGTACACCGATAAACTCATCTTT
TRDV1,TRDD3,-,TRDJ1,CALGENFPYWGISRGTDKLIF,TGTGCTCTTGGGGAAAATTTTCCTTACTGGGGGATATCCCGAGGCACCGATAAACTCATCTTT
TRDV1,-,-,TRDJ1,CALGEGIFLQTGGPRGTDKLIF,TGTGCTCTTGGGGAAGGGATCTTCCTACAGACTGGGGGGCCCCGAGGCACCGATAAACTCATCTTT
TRDV1,TRDD3,few,TRDJ1,CALGEPPTCWGIGTDKLIF,TGTGCTCTTGGGGAACCTCCTACATGCTGGGGGATAGGCACCGATAAACTCATCTTT